This TCR beta chain was sequenced in a study of blood T cell repertoires in COVID-19. Background on the study: Collection of acute and convalescent COVID-19 samples took place in the United States, Italy and Spain. In each case, the material was cDNA or gDNA derived from T cells, B-cell-depleted T cells, or PBMCs.

Methods used by the authors: Amplification from reference gene primers served as the basis for estimated nucleated cell counts. The protocol was immunoSEQ multiplex PCR, while the TCRdb copy is restricted to in-frame clones and leaves out a portion. V and J calls and clone size are as listed in that table; D and trimming were resolved from the DNA. The data contain roughly 250,000 clones, roughly 85% of them seen just once; the ten biggest clones take up about 0.93%. V lost 8 bases and J 8 bases, leaving 9 bases between the germline ends. This CDR3 comprises 11 residues. CDR1 and CDR2 from the germline V gene are SEHNR and FQNEAQ (reference sequence).

The sample consisted of peripheral blood. V is TRBV7-9 and J is TRBJ2-2; the D is unclear. The source is a man aged 35 to 55 with acute or convalescent COVID-19. CDR3 region: CASGSFGELFF. The CDR3 bases are TGTGCCAGCGGCTCATTTGGGGAGCTGTTTTTT.